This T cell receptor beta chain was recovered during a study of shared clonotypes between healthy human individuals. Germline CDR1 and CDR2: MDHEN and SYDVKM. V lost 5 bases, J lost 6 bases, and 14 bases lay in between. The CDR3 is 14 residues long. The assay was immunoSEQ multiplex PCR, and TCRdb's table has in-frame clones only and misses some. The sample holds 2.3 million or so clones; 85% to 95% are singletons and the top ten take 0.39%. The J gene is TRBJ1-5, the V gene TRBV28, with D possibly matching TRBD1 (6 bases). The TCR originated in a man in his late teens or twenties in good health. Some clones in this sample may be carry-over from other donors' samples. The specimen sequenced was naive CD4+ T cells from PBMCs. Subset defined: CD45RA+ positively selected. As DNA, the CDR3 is TGTGCCAGCAGTGGGGGGGACAACCTTCAGCCCCAGCATTTT. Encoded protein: CASSGGDNLQPQHF.